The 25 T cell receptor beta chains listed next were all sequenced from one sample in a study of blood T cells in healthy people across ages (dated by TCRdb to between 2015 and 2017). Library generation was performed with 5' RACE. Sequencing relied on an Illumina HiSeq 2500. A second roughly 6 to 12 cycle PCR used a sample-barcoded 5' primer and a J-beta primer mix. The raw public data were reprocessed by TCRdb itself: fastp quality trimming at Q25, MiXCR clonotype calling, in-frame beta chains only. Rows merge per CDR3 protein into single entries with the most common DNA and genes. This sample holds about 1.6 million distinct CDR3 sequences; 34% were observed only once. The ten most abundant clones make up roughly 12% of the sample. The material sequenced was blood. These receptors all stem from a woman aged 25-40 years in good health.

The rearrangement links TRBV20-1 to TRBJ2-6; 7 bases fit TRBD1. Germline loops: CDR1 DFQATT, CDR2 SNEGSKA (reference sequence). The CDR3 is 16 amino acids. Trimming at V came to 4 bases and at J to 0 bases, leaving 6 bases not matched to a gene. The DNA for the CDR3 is TGCAGTGCTATGTCAGGGGGTAGCTCTGGGGCCAACGTCCTGACTTTC. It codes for CSAMSGGSSGANVLTF.

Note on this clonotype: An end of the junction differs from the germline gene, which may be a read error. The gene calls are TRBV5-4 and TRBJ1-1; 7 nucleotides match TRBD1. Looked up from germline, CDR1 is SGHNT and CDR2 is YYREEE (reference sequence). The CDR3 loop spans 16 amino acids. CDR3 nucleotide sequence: TGTGCCAGCAGCAAACGTCAGGGGGGTAAAAACACTGAAGTTTTCTTT. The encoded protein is CASSKRQGGKNTEVFF.

The CDR3 DNA sequence: TGTGCCAGCAGCGACCGGGACAGGAGTGGATCAGAGACCCAGTACTTC. Residues: CASSDRDRSGSETQYF. This chain links TRBV12-3 or TRBV12-4 with TRBJ2-5; 8 nucleotides match TRBD1. The CDR3 extends over 16 amino acids. Unmatched junction bases numbered 13, after V lost 6 bases and J lost 4 bases.

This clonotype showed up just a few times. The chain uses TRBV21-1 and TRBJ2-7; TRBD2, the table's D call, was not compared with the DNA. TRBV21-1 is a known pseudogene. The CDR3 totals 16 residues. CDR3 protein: CASSKASGRAWGEQYF. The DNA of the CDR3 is TGTGCCAGCAGCAAAGCTAGCGGGAGGGCCTGGGGCGAGCAGTACTTC.

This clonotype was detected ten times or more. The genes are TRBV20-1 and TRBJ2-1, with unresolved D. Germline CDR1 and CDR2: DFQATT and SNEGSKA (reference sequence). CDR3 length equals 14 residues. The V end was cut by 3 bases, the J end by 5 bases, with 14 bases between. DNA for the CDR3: TGCAGTGCTAGGGGCCAGCTTGGGGACAATGAGCAGTTCTTC. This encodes CSARGQLGDNEQFF.

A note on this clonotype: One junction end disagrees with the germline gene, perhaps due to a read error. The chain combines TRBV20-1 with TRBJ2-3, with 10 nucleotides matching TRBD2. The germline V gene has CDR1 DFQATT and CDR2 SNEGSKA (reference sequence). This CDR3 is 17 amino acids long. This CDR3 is CGARDSASGRRTDTQYF. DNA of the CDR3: TGCGGTGCTAGAGATTCGGCTAGCGGGAGACGCACAGATACGCAGTATTTT.

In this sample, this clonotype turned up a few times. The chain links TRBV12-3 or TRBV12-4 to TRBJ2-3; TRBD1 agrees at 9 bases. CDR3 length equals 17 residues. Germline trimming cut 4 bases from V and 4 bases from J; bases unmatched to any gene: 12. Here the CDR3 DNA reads TGTGCCAGCAGTTCCTCGACTCGGACAGGGGCGGCAGATACGCAGTATTTT. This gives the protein CASSSSTRTGAADTQYF.

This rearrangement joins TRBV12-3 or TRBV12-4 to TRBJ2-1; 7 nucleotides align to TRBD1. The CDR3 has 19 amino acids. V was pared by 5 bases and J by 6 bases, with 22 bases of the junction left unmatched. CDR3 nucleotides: TGTGCCAGCAGTGGATACCGGGAACAGGGGCCCCTTTTTGGCAATGAGCAGTTCTTC. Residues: CASSGYREQGPLFGNEQFF.

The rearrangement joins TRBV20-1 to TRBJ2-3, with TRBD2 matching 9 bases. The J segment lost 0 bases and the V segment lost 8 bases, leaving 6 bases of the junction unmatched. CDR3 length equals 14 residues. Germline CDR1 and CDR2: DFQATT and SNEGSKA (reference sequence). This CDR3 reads CSSYSGGSTDTQYF. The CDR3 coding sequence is TGCAGTTCCTATAGCGGGGGAAGCACAGATACGCAGTATTTT.

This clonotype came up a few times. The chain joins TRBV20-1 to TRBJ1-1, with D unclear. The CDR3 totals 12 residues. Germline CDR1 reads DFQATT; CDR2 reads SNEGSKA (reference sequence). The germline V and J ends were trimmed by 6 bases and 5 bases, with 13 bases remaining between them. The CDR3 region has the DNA TGCAGTGCCCACCGGACGACTACTGAAGCTTTCTTT. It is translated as CSAHRTTTEAFF.

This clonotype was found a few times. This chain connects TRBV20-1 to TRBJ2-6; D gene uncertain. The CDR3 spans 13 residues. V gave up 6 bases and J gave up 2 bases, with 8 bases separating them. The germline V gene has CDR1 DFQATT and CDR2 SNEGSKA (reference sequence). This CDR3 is CSAAITGANVLTF. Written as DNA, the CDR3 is TGCAGTGCCGCGATTACTGGGGCCAACGTCCTGACTTTC.

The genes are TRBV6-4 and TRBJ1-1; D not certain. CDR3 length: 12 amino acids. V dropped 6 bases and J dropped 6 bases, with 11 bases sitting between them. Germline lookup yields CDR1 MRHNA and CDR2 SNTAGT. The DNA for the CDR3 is TGTGCCAGCAGACAGCCGTCAGCTGAAGCTTTCTTT. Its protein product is CASRQPSAEAFF.

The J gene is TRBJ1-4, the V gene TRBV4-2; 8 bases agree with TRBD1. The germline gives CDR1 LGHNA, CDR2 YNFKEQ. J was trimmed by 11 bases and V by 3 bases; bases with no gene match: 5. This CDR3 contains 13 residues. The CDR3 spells CASSHPRQGKLFF. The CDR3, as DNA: TGTGCCAGCAGCCACCCCAGACAGGGGAAACTGTTTTTT.

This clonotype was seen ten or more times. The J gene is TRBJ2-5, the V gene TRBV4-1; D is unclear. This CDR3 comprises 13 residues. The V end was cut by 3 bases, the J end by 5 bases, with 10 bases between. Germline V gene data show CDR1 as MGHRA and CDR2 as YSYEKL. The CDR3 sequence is CASSQTRPETQYF. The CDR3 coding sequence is TGCGCCAGCAGCCAGACACGGCCTGAGACCCAGTACTTC.

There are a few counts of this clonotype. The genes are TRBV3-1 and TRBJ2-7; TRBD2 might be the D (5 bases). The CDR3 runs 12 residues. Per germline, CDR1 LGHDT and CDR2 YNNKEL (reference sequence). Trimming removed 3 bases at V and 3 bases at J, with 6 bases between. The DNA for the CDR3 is TGTGCCAGCAGCCACGGGAACTACGAGCAGTACTTC. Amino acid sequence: CASSHGNYEQYF.

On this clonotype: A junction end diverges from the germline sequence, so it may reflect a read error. CDR3 nucleotides: TGTGCCAGTAGTGATAGGCTAGCGGGTTATGGCACAGATACGCAGTATTTT. Its protein is CASSDRLAGYGTDTQYF. The rearrangement links TRBV2 to TRBJ2-3; 8 bases agree with TRBD2. Germline lookup yields CDR1 SNHLY and CDR2 FYNNEI. The CDR3 extends over 17 amino acids.

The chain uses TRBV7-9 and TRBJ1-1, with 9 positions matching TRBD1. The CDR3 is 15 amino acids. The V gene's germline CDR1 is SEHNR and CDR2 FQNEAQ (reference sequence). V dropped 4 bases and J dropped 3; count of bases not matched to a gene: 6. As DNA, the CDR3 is TGTGCCAGCAGCTCGGGACAGGGTTTTCACACTGAAGCTTTCTTT. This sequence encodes CASSSGQGFHTEAFF. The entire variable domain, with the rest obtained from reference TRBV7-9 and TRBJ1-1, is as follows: DTGVSQNPRHKITKRGQNVTFRCDPISEHNRLYWYRQTLGQGPEFLTYFQNEAQLEKSRLLSDRFSAERPKGSFSTLEIQRTEQGDSAMYLCASSSGQGFHTEAFFGQGTRLTVV.

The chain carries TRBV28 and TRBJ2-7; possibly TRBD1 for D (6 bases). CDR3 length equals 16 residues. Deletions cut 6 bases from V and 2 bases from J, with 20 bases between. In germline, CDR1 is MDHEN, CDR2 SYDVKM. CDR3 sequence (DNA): TGTGCCAGCAGCCCGACCAACAGGGAAAAACCCTACGAGCAGTACTTC. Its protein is CASSPTNREKPYEQYF. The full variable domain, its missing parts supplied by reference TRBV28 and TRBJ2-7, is DVKVTQSSRYLVKRTGEKVFLECVQDMDHENMFWYRQDPGLGLRLIYFSYDVKMKEKGDIPEGYSVSREKKERFSLILESASTNQTSMYLCASSPTNREKPYEQYFGPGTRLTVT.

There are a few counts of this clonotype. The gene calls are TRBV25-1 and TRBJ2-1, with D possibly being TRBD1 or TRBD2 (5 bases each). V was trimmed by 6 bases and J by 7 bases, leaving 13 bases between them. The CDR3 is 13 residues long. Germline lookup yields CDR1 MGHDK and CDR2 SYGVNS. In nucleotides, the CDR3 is TGTGCCAGCAGGGGCCGGGGCGAGAATGAGCAGTTCTTC. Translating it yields CASRGRGENEQFF.

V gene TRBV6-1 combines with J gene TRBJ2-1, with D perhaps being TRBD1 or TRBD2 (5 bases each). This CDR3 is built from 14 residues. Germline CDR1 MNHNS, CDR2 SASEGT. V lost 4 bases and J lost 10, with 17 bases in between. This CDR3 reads CASSAGARTREQFF. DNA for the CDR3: TGTGCCAGCAGTGCCGGGGCTAGAACTCGCGAGCAGTTCTTC.

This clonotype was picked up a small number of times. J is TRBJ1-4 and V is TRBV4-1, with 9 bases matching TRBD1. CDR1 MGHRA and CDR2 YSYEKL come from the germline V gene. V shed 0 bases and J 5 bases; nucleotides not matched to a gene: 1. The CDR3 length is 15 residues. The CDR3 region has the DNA TGCGCCAGCAGCCAAGATGGGACAGGGAATGAAAAACTGTTTTTT. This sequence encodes CASSQDGTGNEKLFF.

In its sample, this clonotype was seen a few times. CDR3 nucleotides: TGCAGTGCCCTGGACGGCTACAATGAGCAGTTCTTC. Translating it yields CSALDGYNEQFF. The chain couples TRBV20-1 to TRBJ2-1, with D unresolved. Looked up from germline, CDR1 is DFQATT and CDR2 is SNEGSKA (reference sequence). This CDR3 has 12 amino acids. V was pared by 6 bases and J by 3 bases, with 9 bases between.

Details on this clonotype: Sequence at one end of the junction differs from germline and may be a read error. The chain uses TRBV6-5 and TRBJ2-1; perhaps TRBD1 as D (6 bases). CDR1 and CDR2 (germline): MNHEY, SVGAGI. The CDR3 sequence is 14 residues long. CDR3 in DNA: TGTGCCAGTCGAAGGCAGGGGTCCTGCAATGAGCAGTTCTTC. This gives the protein CASRRQGSCNEQFF.

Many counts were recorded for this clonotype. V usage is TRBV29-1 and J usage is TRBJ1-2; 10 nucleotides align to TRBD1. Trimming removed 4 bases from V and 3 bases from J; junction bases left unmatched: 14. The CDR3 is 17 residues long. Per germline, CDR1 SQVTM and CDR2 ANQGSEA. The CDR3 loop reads CSVGPYSTGGEDYGYTF. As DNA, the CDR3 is TGCAGCGTTGGACCCTATTCGACAGGGGGCGAAGACTATGGCTACACCTTC.

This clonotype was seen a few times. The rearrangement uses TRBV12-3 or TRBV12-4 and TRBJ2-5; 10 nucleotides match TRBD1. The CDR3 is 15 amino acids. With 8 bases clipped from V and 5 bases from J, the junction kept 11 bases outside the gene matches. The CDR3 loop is CASSWGTGVSETQYF. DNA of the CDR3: TGTGCCAGCTCCTGGGGGACAGGGGTGAGTGAGACCCAGTACTTC.